These 19 T cell receptor beta chains were all obtained from the same sample, sequenced in a study of blood T cell repertoires in COVID-19. Assay used: immunoSEQ multiplex PCR; TCRdb lists only in-frame clones, some missing. The repertoire consists of under 150,000 clones, with 88% occurring once and the leading ten covering 25% to 30%. The sequenced sample was peripheral blood. The receptors come from a human donor in a cohort sampled during active COVID-19.

The V call is TRBV18, the J call TRBJ2-3, with D possibly matching TRBD2 (6 bases). The length of the CDR3 is 16 residues. Germline V gene data show CDR1 as KGHSH and CDR2 as LQKENI. Trimming stripped 1 base from V and 0 bases from J, with 11 bases between. The CDR3 region has the DNA TGTGCCAGCTCACCACAAACTAGCCCTAGCACAGATACGCAGTATTTT. It codes for CASSPQTSPSTDTQYF.

J is TRBJ1-6 and V is TRBV27; D is undetermined. V lost 10 bases to trimming and J lost 3 bases, with 10 bases between them. The CDR3 contains 13 residues. The V gene's germline CDR1 is MNHEY and CDR2 SMNVEV (reference sequence). CDR3 DNA sequence: TGTGCCACCCGGGAGTTCTATAATTCACCCCTCCACTTT. It yields the protein CATREFYNSPLHF.

The rearrangement links TRBV5-6 to TRBJ2-1; D gene uncertain. Germline CDR1 is SGHDT and CDR2 is YYEEEE. This CDR3 is built from 13 residues. The ends were cut back, 0 bases at V and 4 bases at J, with 5 bases in the middle. For the CDR3, the DNA is TGTGCCAGCAGCTTGGATCAGTACAATGAGCAGTTCTTC. Translated: CASSLDQYNEQFF.

The chain employs TRBV6-1 and TRBJ2-5; 7 bases align to TRBD1. Germline assignment: CDR1 MNHNS and CDR2 SASEGT. The CDR3 is made up of 11 amino acids. Losses at the gene ends were 3 bases for V and 14 bases for J; bases not matched to a gene: 6. The CDR3, as DNA: TGTGCCAGCAGTGAGAGACAGGGTTGTTACTTC. It yields the protein CASSERQGCYF.

The chain employs TRBV13 and TRBJ2-1; 10 bases line up with TRBD2. V lost 3 bases, J lost 2 bases, and 1 base stayed unmatched. Germline assignment: CDR1 PRHDT and CDR2 FYEKMQ (reference sequence). CDR3 length equals 15 residues. CDR3 sequence: CASSFSGGAYNEQFF. CDR3 sequence (DNA): TGTGCCAGCAGCTTCAGCGGGGGGGCCTACAATGAGCAGTTCTTC.

This clone was observed once. The CDR3 nucleotides read TGTGCCAGCAGCTTGGGACTAGCTAGCACAGATACGCAGTATTTT. As protein: CASSLGLASTDTQYF. The V gene is TRBV5-8, the J gene TRBJ2-3; 7 nucleotides align to TRBD2. This CDR3 spans 15 amino acids. V gave up 0 bases and J gave up 0 bases; unmatched junction bases: 1. The germline V gene encodes CDR1 SGHTS and CDR2 YDEGEE.

This clone has a handful of counts. The rearrangement joins TRBV4-3 to TRBJ2-1; 11 nucleotides line up with TRBD2. CDR1 is LGHNA and CDR2 is YSLEER in the germline V gene. J lost 2 bases, V lost 0 bases, and 6 bases had no gene match. The CDR3 extends over 18 amino acids. CDR3 nucleotide sequence: TGCGCCAGCAGCCAAGATGTGATAGCGGGGGGGACCTACAATGAGCAGTTCTTC. It yields the protein CASSQDVIAGGTYNEQFF.

In DNA, the CDR3 is TGTGCCAGTAAGCCCGAGGGTACGAGGCATAAAGCTTTCTTT. It is translated as CASKPEGTRHKAFF. The chain is built from TRBV19 and TRBJ1-1, with D unresolved. V lost 7 bases to trimming and J lost 9 bases, with 21 bases between them. This CDR3 comprises 14 residues. Germline assignment: CDR1 LNHDA and CDR2 SQIVND (reference sequence).

The chain combines TRBV7-2 with TRBJ1-2; 7 bases fit TRBD1. The CDR3 totals 12 residues. Trimming removed 4 bases from V and 4 bases from J; junction bases left unmatched: 0. CDR1 SGHTA and CDR2 FQGNSA come from the germline V gene. For the CDR3, the DNA is TGTGCCAGCAGCTGGACAGGCTATGGCTACACCTTC. Protein: CASSWTGYGYTF.

The J gene is TRBJ2-7, the V gene TRBV18; TRBD1 might be the D (5 bases). The CDR3 is 13 amino acids. V lost 4 bases to trimming and J lost 5 bases, with 12 bases between them. CDR1 is KGHSH, CDR2 LQKENI, per germline. CDR3 in amino acids: CASSLREGDEQYF. The CDR3 DNA reads as TGTGCCAGCTCACTCAGGGAAGGCGACGAGCAGTACTTC.

The rearrangement uses TRBV15 and TRBJ1-5; 7 bases align to TRBD1. J gave up 11 bases and V 2 bases, and 15 bases lay outside the gene matches. The CDR3 runs to 16 residues. Germline values: CDR1 LNHNV, CDR2 YYDKDF (reference sequence). Written as DNA, the CDR3 is TGTGCCACCAGCAGACACCGGGACAGCCCTTTTGGGGCCCAGCATTTT. The encoded protein is CATSRHRDSPFGAQHF.

The CDR3: CASSLGGAGQNIQYF. CDR3 bases: TGTGCCAGCAGTCTAGGGGGCGCGGGCCAAAACATTCAGTACTTC. The chain has TRBV6-5 and TRBJ2-4; 7 bases are a match to TRBD1. Germline loops: CDR1 MNHEY, CDR2 SVGAGI. The CDR3 extends over 15 amino acids. With 5 bases clipped from V and 5 bases from J, the junction kept 9 bases outside the gene matches.

This rearrangement joins TRBV5-1 to TRBJ2-3; TRBD2 aligns across 8 bases. The V segment lost 5 bases and the J segment 2 bases; nucleotides outside the gene matches: 13. The V gene's germline CDR1 is SGHRS and CDR2 YFSETQ. The CDR3 runs to 17 residues. CDR3 protein: CASRVGTSGGYTDTQYF. CDR3 in DNA: TGCGCCAGCAGGGTTGGGACCAGCGGGGGATACACAGATACGCAGTATTTT.

This sequence joins TRBV3-1 (or the pseudogene TRBV3-2) and TRBJ1-3; tentatively, D is TRBD1 (5 bases). CDR1 is LGHDT and CDR2 is YNNKEL in the germline V gene (reference sequence). V was cut by 8 bases and J by 0 bases, with 11 bases left in between. The CDR3 totals 14 residues. Here the CDR3 DNA reads TGTGCCAGCTGGGGGGAGAGCTCTGGAAACACCATATATTTT. This encodes CASWGESSGNTIYF.

The gene calls are TRBV19 and TRBJ1-2, with D unresolved. The V end lost 3 bases, the J end lost 2 bases, and 10 bases lay between the germline ends. There are 14 residues in the CDR3. CDR1 and CDR2 from the germline V gene are LNHDA and SQIVND (reference sequence). CDR3 sequence: CASSMDYLNYGYTF. As DNA, the CDR3 is TGTGCCAGTAGTATGGACTATCTAAACTATGGCTACACCTTC.

V usage is TRBV5-1 and J usage is TRBJ1-1; weak D call: TRBD1 (5 bases). The CDR3 spans 12 residues. Germline V CDR1 and CDR2: SGHRS, YFSETQ. Trimming shortened V by 0 bases and J by 11 bases, and 11 bases separated the two germline ends. The CDR3 is CASSLEASGAFF. As DNA, the CDR3 is TGCGCCAGCAGCTTGGAGGCCTCAGGGGCTTTCTTT. Full variable domain (outside the CDR3, taken from reference TRBV5-1 and TRBJ1-1): KAGVTQTPRYLIKTRGQQVTLSCSPISGHRSVSWYQQTPGQGLQFLFEYFSETQRNKGNFPGRFSGRQFSNSRSEMNVSTLELGDSALYLCASSLEASGAFFGQGTRLTVV.

The V call is TRBV4-1, the J call TRBJ2-5; a weak D match, TRBD2 (5 bases). Germline V gives CDR1 MGHRA, CDR2 YSYEKL. The V end was cut by 3 bases, the J end by 4 bases, with 18 bases between. This CDR3 region has 16 residues. The CDR3 is CASSQLGGSLGETQYF. CDR3 DNA sequence: TGCGCCAGCAGCCAGTTAGGAGGCAGCCTTGGAGAGACCCAGTACTTC.

The chain employs TRBV7-2 and TRBJ2-2; 7 bases agree with TRBD1. Trimming cost V 6 bases and J 3 bases; bases outside gene matches: 7. The CDR3 runs to 15 residues. The germline V gene encodes CDR1 SGHTA and CDR2 FQGNSA. The CDR3 nucleotides are TGTGCCAGCAGTAAAGACAGGGTAGACACCGGGGAGCTGTTTTTT. Translation: CASSKDRVDTGELFF.

The chain recombines TRBV3-1 (or the pseudogene TRBV3-2) with TRBJ2-2; 9 nucleotides line up with TRBD1. This CDR3 comprises 15 residues. V gave up 4 bases and J gave up 7 bases; unmatched junction bases: 7. From germline, CDR1 is LGHDT and CDR2 YNNKEL (reference sequence). CDR3 nucleotides: TGTGCCAGCAGCCCCAGTCGGACAGGGGTCGGGGAGCTGTTTTTT. Protein: CASSPSRTGVGELFF.